The entry that follows covers one TCR beta chain sequence. This specimen comes from a study of blood T cell repertoires in COVID-19. Libraries were prepared by immunoSEQ multiplex PCR; TCRdb keeps only in-frame clonotypes and omits some of them. The sample gives fewer than 250,000 clones, roughly 86% of which show up once; just over 2.5% is in the top ten. Residents of around 24 US areas, aged roughly 18 to 95 years, made up the participants. This CDR3 has 13 amino acids. V gave up 7 bases and J gave up 2 bases, with 8 bases separating them. Looked up from germline, CDR1 is MNHEY and CDR2 is SMNVEV (reference sequence).

Sequencing was done on a sample of PBMCs or T cells enriched from blood (not recorded which). This chain connects TRBV27 to TRBJ2-2, with D hard to call. This receptor was taken from a woman under 40 with acute COVID-19. The CDR3 sequence: CASKITNTGELFF. Here the CDR3 DNA reads TGTGCCAGCAAAATAACAAACACCGGGGAGCTGTTTTTT.